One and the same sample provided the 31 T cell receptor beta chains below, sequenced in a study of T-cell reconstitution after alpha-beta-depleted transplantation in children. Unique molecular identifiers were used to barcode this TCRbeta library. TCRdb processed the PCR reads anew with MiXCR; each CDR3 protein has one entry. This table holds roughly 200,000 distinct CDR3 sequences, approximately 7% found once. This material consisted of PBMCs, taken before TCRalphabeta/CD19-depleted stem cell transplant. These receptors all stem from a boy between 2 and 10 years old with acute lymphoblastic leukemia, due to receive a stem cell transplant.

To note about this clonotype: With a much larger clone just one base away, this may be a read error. The CDR3 protein is CAGSYRDRVYNEQFF. For the CDR3, the DNA is TGTGCCGGCAGTTATCGAGACAGAGTCTACAATGAGCAGTTCTTC. V is TRBV6-2 or TRBV6-3 and J is TRBJ2-1; the D gene is possibly TRBD1 (5 bases). This CDR3 has 15 residues. Germline V gene data show CDR1 as MNHEY and CDR2 as SVGEGT.

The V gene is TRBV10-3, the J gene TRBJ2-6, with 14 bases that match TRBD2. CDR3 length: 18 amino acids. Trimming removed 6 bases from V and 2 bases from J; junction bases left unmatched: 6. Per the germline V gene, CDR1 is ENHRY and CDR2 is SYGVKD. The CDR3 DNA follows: TGTGCCATCAGCGCGGGACTAGCGGGAGACGCTGGGGCCAACGTCCTGACTTTC. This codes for CAISAGLAGDAGANVLTF.

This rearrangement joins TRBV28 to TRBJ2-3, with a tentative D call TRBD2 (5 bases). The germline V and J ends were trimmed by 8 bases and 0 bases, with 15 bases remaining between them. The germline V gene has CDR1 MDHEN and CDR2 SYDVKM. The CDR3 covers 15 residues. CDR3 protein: CASPLSRDSTDTQYF. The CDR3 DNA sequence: TGTGCCAGCCCCCTTTCCCGGGATAGCACAGATACGCAGTATTTT.

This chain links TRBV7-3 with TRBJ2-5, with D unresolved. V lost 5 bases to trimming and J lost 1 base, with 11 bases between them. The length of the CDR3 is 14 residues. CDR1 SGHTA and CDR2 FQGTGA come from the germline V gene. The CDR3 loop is CASSPGFSQETQYF. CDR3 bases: TGTGCCAGCAGCCCCGGTTTTAGCCAAGAGACCCAGTACTTC.

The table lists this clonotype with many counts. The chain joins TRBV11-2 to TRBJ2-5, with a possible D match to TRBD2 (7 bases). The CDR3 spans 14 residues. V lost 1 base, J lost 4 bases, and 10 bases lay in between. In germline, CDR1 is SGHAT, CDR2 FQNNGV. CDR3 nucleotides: TGTGCCAGCAGCTTAGGGGGGGGCCGAGAGACCCAGTACTTC. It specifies CASSLGGGRETQYF.

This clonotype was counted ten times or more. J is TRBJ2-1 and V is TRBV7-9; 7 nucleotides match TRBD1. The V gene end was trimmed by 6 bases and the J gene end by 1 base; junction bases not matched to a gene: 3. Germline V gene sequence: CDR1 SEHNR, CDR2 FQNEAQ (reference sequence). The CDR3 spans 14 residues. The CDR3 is CASRKQGSYNEQFF. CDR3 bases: TGTGCCAGCAGGAAACAGGGGTCCTACAATGAGCAGTTCTTC.

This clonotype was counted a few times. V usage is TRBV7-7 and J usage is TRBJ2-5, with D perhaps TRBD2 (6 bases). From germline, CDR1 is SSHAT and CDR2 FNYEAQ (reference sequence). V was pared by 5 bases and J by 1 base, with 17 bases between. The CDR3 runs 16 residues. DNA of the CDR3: TGTGCCAGCAGCCTTGGAGGGGCCCCCCGCCAAGAGACCCAGTACTTC. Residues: CASSLGGAPRQETQYF.

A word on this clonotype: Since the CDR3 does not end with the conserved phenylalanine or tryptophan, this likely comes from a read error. CDR3 sequence: CASSPTDASGGVGYEQYL. The CDR3 DNA reads TGCGCCAGCAGCCCAACTGATGCCTCGGGGGGCGTCGGGTACGAGCAGTACTTA. The V call is TRBV5-1, the J call TRBJ2-7, with a weak D call TRBD2 (7 bases). The CDR3 length is 18 residues. The V gene lost 4 bases and the J gene lost 4 bases, with 27 bases spanning the gap. The germline V gene encodes CDR1 SGHRS and CDR2 YFSETQ.

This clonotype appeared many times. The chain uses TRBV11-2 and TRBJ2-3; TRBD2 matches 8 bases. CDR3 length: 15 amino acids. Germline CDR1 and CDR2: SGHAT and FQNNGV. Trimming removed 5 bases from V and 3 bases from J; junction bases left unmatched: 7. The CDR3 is CASSPPGLGTDTQYF. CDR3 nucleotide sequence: TGTGCCAGCAGCCCGCCGGGACTAGGTACAGATACGCAGTATTTT.

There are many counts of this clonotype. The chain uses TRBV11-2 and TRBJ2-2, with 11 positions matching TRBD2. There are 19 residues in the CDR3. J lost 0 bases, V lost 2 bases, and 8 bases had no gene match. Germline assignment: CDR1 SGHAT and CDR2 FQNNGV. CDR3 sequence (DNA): TGTGCCAGCAGCTTATTCCTCGCTAGCGGGGGGCCGAACACCGGGGAGCTGTTTTTT. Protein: CASSLFLASGGPNTGELFF.

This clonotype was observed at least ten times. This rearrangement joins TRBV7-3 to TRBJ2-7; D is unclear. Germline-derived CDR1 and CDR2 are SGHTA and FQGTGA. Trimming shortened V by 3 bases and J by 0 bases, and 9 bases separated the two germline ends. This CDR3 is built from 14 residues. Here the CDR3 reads CASSFQAGSYEQYF. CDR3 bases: TGTGCCAGCAGCTTCCAGGCCGGCTCCTACGAGCAGTACTTC.

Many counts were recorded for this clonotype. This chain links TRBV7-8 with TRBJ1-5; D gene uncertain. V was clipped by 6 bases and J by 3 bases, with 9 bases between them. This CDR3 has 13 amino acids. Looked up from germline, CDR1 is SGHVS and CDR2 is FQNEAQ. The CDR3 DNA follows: TGTGCCAGCAGTTCAGGTTCCAATCAGCCCCAGCATTTT. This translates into CASSSGSNQPQHF.

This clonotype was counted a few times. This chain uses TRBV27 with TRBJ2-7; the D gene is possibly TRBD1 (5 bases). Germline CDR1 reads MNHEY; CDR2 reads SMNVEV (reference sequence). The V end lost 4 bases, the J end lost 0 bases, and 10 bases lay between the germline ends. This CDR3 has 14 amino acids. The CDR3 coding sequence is TGTGCCAGCAGTTCGCAAGACAGCTCCTACGAGCAGTACTTC. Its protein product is CASSSQDSSYEQYF.

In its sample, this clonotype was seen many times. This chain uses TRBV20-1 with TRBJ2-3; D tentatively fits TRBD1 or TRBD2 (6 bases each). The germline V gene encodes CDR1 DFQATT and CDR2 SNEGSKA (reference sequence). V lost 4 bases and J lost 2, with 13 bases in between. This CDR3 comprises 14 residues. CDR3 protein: CSAIQGGHTDTQYF. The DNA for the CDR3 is TGCAGTGCTATACAGGGAGGACACACAGATACGCAGTATTTT.

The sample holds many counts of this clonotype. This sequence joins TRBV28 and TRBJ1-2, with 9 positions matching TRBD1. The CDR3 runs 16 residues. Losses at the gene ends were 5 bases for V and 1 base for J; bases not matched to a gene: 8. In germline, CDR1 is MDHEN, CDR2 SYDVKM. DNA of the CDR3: TGTGCCAGCAGTCCAAGCCCGGGACAGGGTAACTATGGCTACACCTTC. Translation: CASSPSPGQGNYGYTF.

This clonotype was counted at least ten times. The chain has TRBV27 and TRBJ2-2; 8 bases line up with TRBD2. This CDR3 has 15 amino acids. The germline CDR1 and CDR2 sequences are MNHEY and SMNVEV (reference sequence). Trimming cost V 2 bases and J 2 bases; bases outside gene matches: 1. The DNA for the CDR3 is TGTGCCAGCAGTTTAGTAGCGGGAAACACCGGGGAGCTGTTTTTT. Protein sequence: CASSLVAGNTGELFF.

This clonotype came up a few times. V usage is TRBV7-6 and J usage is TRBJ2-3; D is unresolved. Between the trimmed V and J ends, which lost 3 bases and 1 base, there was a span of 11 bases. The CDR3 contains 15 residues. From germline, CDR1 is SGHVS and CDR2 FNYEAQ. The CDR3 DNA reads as TGTGCCAGCAGCTTTCGAGGTCGTGGCACAGATACGCAGTATTTT. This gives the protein CASSFRGRGTDTQYF.

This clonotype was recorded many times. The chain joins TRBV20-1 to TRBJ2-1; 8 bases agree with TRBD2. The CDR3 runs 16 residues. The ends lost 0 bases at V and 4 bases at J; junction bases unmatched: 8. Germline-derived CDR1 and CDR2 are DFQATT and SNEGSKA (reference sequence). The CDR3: CSARDLGRGAYNEQFF. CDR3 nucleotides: TGCAGTGCTAGAGATCTGGGGCGGGGGGCTTACAATGAGCAGTTCTTC.

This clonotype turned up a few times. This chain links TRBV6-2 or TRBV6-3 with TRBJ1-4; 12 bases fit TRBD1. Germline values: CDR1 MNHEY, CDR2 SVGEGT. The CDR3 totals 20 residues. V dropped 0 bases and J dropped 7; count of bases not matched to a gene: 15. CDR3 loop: CASSYSSSGTGGFRSEKLFF. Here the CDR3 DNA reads TGTGCCAGCAGTTACTCGAGTTCCGGGACAGGGGGCTTTCGTAGTGAAAAACTGTTTTTT.

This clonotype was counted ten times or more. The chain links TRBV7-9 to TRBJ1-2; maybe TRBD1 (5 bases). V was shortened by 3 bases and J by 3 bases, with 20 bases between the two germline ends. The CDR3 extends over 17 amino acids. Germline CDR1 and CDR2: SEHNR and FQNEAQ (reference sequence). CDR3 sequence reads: CASSFLPRDGSDYGYTF. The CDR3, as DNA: TGTGCCAGCAGCTTTCTTCCCAGGGATGGAAGTGACTATGGCTACACCTTC.

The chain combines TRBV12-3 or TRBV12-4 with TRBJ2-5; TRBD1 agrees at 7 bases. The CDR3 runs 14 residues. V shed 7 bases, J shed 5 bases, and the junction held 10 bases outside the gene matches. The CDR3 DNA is TGTGCCAGCACTGAACAGGGGTTAGGGGAGACCCAGTACTTC. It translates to CASTEQGLGETQYF.

The CDR3 DNA reads TGTGCCAGTAGTGAGACCGGGGGCGGGACCTACAATGAGCAGTTCTTC. It specifies CASSETGGGTYNEQFF. The chain is built from TRBV19 and TRBJ2-1; D could derive from TRBD1 or TRBD2 (6 bases each). V was pared by 5 bases and J by 2 bases, with 16 bases between. The germline gives CDR1 LNHDA, CDR2 SQIVND (reference sequence). The CDR3 sequence is 16 residues long.

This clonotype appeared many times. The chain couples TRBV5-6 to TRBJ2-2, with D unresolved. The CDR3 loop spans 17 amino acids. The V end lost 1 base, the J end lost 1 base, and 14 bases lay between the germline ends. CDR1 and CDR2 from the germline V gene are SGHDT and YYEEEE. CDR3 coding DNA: TGTGCCAGCAGCTTGTTATTAGGGATTAAGAACACCGGGGAGCTGTTTTTT. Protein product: CASSLLLGIKNTGELFF.

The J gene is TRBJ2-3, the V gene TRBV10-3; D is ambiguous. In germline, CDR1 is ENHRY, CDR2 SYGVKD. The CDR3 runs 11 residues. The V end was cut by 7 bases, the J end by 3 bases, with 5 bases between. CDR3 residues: CAITMTDTQYF. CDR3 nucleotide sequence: TGTGCCATCACCATGACAGATACGCAGTATTTT.

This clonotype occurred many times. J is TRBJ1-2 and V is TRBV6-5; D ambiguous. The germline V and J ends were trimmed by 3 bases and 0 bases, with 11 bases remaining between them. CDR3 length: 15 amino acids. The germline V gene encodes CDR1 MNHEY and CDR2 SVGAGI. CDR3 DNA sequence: TGTGCCAGCAGTTATAGTGGGAATCCTAACTATGGCTACACCTTC. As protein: CASSYSGNPNYGYTF.

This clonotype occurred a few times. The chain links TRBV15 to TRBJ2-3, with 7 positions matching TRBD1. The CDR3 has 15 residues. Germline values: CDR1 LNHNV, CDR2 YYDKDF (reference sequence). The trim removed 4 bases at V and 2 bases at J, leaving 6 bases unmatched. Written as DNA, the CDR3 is TGTGCCACCAGCACACATGACAGGGTCACAGATACGCAGTATTTT. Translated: CATSTHDRVTDTQYF.

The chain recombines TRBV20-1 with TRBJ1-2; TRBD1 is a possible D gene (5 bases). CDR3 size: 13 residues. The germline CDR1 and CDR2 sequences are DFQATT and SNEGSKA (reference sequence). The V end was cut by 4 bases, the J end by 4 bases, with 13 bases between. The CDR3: CSAKDRGTYGYTF. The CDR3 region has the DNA TGCAGTGCTAAAGATCGGGGGACCTATGGCTACACCTTC.

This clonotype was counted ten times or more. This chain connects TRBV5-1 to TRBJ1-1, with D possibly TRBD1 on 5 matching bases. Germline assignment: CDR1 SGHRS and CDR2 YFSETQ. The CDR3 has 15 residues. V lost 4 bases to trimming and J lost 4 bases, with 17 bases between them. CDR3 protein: CASSLDGGSSTEAFF. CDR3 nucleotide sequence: TGCGCCAGCAGCCTGGACGGGGGTAGTAGCACTGAAGCTTTCTTT.

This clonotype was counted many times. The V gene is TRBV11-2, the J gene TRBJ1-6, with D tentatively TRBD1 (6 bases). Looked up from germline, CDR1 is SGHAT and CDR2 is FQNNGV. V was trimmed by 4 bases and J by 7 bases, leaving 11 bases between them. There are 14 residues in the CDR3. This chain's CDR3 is CASSSQGLNSPLHF. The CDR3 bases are TGTGCCAGCAGCTCACAGGGACTCAATTCACCCCTCCACTTT.

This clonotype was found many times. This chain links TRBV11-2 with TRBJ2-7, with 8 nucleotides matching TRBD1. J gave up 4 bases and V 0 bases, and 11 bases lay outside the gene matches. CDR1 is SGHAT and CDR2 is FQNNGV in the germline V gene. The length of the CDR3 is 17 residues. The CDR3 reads CASSLDGGTGPDYEQYF. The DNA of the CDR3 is TGTGCCAGCAGCTTAGATGGGGGGACAGGTCCTGATTACGAGCAGTACTTC.

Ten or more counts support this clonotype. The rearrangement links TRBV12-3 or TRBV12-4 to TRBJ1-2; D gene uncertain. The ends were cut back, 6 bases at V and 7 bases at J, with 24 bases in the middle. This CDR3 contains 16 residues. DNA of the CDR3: TGTGCCAGCAGAACCCGAACCCGACCCAGCGGAGGTGGCTACACCTTC. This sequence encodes CASRTRTRPSGGGYTF.